The clone carrying this TCR beta chain was counted a few times. The target antigen is unknown. What was amplified from RNA transcripts were TCR beta CDR3 regions. The TCR CDR3 first-round RT-PCR relied on the HTBI primer set. TCRdb re-derived calls from the multiplex PCR reads in MiXCR, one entry per CDR3 protein. The sample comprises about 380,000 distinct CDR3 sequences, around a sixth of which are singletons, and over 35% rests with the top ten. Exclusions: uncontrolled infection, other autoimmune disease, pregnancy, lactation. This entry comes from a study of T cells in Graves' hyperthyroidism and ophthalmopathy. Study-level information: Staff took peripheral blood when the initial diagnosis was made, before any treatment began. Study results and limitations: Separating ophthalmopathy from stable hyperthyroidism was achieved by a 13 V-J model.

The CDR3 covers 15 residues. CDR1 is LNHDA, CDR2 SQIVND, per germline (reference sequence). The J segment lost 4 bases and the V segment lost 4 bases, leaving 7 bases of the junction unmatched. Input material: blood. This receptor was identified in a man between 18 and 29 years old with Graves' ophthalmopathy. The chain is built from TRBV19 and TRBJ2-1; 7 bases agree with TRBD1. The CDR3 DNA sequence: TGTGCCAGTAGTACAAAGGACAGGTTTTACAATGAGCAGTTCTTC. Translation gives CASSTKDRFYNEQFF.